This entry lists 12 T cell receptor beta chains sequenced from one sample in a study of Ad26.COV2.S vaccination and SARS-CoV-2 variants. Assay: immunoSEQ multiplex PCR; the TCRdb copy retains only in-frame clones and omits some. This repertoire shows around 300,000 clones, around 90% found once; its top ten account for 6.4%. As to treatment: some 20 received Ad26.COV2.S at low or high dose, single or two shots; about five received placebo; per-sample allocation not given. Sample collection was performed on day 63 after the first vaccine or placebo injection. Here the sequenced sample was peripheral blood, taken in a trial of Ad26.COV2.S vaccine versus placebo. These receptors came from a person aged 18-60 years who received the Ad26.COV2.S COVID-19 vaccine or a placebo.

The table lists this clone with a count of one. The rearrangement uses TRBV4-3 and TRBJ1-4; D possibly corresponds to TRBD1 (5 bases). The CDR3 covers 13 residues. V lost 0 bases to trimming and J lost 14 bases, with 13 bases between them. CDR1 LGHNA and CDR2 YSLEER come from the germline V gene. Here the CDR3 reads CASSQESGGRLFF. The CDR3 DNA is TGCGCCAGCAGCCAAGAGTCGGGGGGGAGGCTGTTTTTT.

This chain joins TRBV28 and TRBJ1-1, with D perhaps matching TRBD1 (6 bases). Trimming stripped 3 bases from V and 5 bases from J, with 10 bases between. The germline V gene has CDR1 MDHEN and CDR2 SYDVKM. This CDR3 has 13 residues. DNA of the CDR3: TGTGCCAGCAGTTTTGACAGGAGGACTGAAGCTTTCTTT. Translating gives CASSFDRRTEAFF.

The CDR3 nucleotides read TGTGCCAGCAGCCTCTCAATTAGCGGGCGGAACTATGGCTACACCTTC. As protein: CASSLSISGRNYGYTF. The V call is TRBV3-1 (or the pseudogene TRBV3-2), the J call TRBJ1-2; unclear D gene. Germline V CDR1 and CDR2: LGHDT, YNNKEL (reference sequence). The CDR3 length is 16 residues. V lost 4 bases and J 2 bases, leaving 17 bases between the germline ends.

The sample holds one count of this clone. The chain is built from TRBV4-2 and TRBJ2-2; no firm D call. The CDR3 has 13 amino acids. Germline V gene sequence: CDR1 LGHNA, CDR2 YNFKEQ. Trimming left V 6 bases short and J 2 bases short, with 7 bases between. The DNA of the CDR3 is TGTGCCAGCAGGCCGGCCAACACCGGGGAGCTGTTTTTT. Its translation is CASRPANTGELFF.

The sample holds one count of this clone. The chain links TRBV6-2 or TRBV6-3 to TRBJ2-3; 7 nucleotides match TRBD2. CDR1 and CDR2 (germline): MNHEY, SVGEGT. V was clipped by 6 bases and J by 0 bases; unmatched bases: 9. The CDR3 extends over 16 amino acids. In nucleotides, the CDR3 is TGTGCCAGCAGCCGCCCTGGAGCGGGGAGCACAGATACGCAGTATTTT. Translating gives CASSRPGAGSTDTQYF.

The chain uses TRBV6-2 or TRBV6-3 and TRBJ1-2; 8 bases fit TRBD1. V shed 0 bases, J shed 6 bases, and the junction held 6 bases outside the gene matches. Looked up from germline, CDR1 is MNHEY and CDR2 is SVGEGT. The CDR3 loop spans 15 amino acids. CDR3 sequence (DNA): TGTGCCAGCAGTTACTCGCACAGGGGGTCCGATGGCTACACCTTC. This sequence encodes CASSYSHRGSDGYTF.

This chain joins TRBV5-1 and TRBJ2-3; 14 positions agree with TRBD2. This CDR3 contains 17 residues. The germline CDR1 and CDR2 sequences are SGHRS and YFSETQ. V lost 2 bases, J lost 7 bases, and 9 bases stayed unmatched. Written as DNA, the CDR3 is TGCGCCAGCAGCTTTTCCGGGACTAGCGGGAGTGTAAATACGCAGTATTTT. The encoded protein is CASSFSGTSGSVNTQYF.

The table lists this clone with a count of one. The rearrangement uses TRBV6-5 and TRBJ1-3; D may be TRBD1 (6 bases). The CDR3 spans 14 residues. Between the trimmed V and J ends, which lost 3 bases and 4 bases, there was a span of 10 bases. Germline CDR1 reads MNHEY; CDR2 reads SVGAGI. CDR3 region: CASSYTGIGNTIYF. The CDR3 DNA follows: TGTGCCAGCAGTTATACAGGGATCGGAAACACCATATATTTT.

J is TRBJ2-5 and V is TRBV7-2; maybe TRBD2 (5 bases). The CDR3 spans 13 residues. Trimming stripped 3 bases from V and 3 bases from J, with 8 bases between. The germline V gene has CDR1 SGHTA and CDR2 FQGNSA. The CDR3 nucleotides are TGTGCCAGCAGCTTGTCGGGAAAAGAGACCCAGTACTTC. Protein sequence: CASSLSGKETQYF.

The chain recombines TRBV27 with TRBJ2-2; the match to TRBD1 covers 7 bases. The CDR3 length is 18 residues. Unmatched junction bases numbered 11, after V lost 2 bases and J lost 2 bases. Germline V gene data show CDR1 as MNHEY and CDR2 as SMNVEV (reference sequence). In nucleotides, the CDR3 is TGTGCCAGCAGTTTAGAGGGTAGGGGGCCCAGCAACACCGGGGAGCTGTTTTTT. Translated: CASSLEGRGPSNTGELFF.

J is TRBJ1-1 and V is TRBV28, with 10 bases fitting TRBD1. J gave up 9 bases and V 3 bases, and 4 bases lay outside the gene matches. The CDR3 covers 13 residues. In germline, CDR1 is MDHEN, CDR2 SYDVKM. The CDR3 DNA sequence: TGTGCCAGCAGTTTCGGGACAGGGGACAAAGCTTTCTTT. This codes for CASSFGTGDKAFF.

The CDR3: CAWNRAQGSPLHF. In DNA form, the CDR3 reads TGTGCCTGGAACCGGGCCCAAGGTTCACCCCTCCACTTT. The V gene is TRBV30, the J gene TRBJ1-6, with unresolved D. This CDR3 region has 13 residues. The V and J ends lost 4 bases and 9 bases respectively, with 13 bases between them. The germline V gene has CDR1 GTSNPN and CDR2 SVGIG (reference sequence).